These 23 T cell receptor beta chains were sequenced from one sample in a study of T cell repertoires in cytomegalovirus infection. TCRdb reprocessed the reads via MiXCR and lists one record per CDR3 protein. The sample yields approximately 600,000 distinct CDR3 sequences, around 40% seen once. These receptors' targets are unknown. The specimen was cultured PBMCs, collected from culture after CMV antigen stimulation. These receptors came from a human donor in good health (CMV status not recorded). Some clones in this sample may be carry-over from other donors' samples.

The chain carries TRBV11-2 and TRBJ2-5; 9 nucleotides align to TRBD1. This CDR3 is 16 amino acids long. V lost 4 bases, J lost 2 bases, and 8 bases stayed unmatched. Germline CDR1 is SGHAT and CDR2 is FQNNGV. In nucleotides, the CDR3 is TGTGCCAGCAGCTCAGTCGGGACAGGGTTTCAAGAGACCCAGTACTTC. This gives the protein CASSSVGTGFQETQYF. Full variable domain (outside the CDR3, taken from reference TRBV11-2 and TRBJ2-5): EAGVAQSPRYKIIEKRQSVAFWCNPISGHATLYWYQQILGQGPKLLIQFQNNGVVDDSQLPKDRFSAERLKGVDSTLKIQPAKLEDSAVYLCASSSVGTGFQETQYFGPGTRLLVL.

The genes are TRBV12-3 or TRBV12-4 and TRBJ2-1; the match to TRBD1 covers 11 bases. The V and J ends lost 7 bases and 2 bases, in that order; junction bases with no gene match: 7. This CDR3 comprises 16 residues. CDR3 amino acids: CASTRGGQGAYNEQFF. The CDR3 region has the DNA TGTGCCAGCACCAGGGGGGGACAGGGGGCCTACAATGAGCAGTTCTTC.

This clonotype was observed a few times. The chain employs TRBV20-1 and TRBJ2-1; D may be TRBD1 (6 bases). V was trimmed by 4 bases and J by 5 bases, leaving 15 bases between them. The CDR3 sequence is 14 residues long. The germline V gene has CDR1 DFQATT and CDR2 SNEGSKA (reference sequence). The CDR3 reads CSAIHRVSHNEQFF. The CDR3 nucleotides read TGCAGTGCTATCCACAGGGTTTCTCACAATGAGCAGTTCTTC.

The chain uses TRBV4-1 and TRBJ2-3; D is tentatively TRBD1 or TRBD2 (5 bases each). The CDR3 sequence is 15 residues long. Trimming removed 2 bases from V and 7 bases from J, with 16 bases in between. The germline gives CDR1 MGHRA, CDR2 YSYEKL. The chain's CDR3 is CASSQPGPSAYTQYF. The CDR3 region has the DNA TGCGCCAGCAGCCAACCGGGGCCTTCGGCCTATACGCAGTATTTT.

The chain uses TRBV7-2 and TRBJ2-7; D is unresolved. This CDR3 is 12 amino acids long. Between the trimmed V and J ends, which lost 1 base and 6 bases, there was a span of 7 bases. Germline-derived CDR1 and CDR2 are SGHTA and FQGNSA. CDR3 in DNA: TGTGCCAGCAGCTTAGGCGTCCGCGAGCAGTACTTC. It is translated as CASSLGVREQYF.

This clonotype occurred once. The chain recombines TRBV5-4 with TRBJ2-5, with D uncertain. Between the trimmed V and J ends, which lost 0 bases and 5 bases, there was a span of 11 bases. Per germline, CDR1 SGHNT and CDR2 YYREEE (reference sequence). The CDR3 spans 14 residues. The CDR3 spells CASSLESGAETQYF. The CDR3 nucleotides read TGTGCCAGCAGCTTGGAGTCAGGAGCGGAGACCCAGTACTTC.

The V gene is TRBV19, the J gene TRBJ1-4, with 7 bases aligning to TRBD1. CDR1 is LNHDA and CDR2 is SQIVND in the germline V gene (reference sequence). The V segment lost 4 bases and the J segment 5 bases; nucleotides outside the gene matches: 10. This CDR3 comprises 16 residues. CDR3 protein: CASSNPYRGENEKLFF. Here the CDR3 DNA reads TGTGCCAGTAGTAACCCCTACAGGGGAGAAAATGAAAAACTGTTTTTT.

In DNA, the CDR3 is TGTGCCAGCAGTACTACGGACGGGGAGCAGTTCTTC. Its translation: CASSTTDGEQFF. The J gene is TRBJ2-1, the V gene TRBV12-3 or TRBV12-4, with D unresolved. Trimming removed 5 bases at V and 10 bases at J, with 12 bases between. The CDR3 is 12 amino acids.

The rearrangement joins TRBV9 to TRBJ2-3, with TRBD2 matching over 8 bases. The germline V gene has CDR1 SGDLS and CDR2 YYNGEE. The length of the CDR3 is 18 residues. J gave up 3 bases and V 2 bases, and 14 bases lay outside the gene matches. CDR3 residues: CASSVAGGQRLATDTQYF. The DNA for the CDR3 is TGTGCCAGCAGCGTGGCGGGGGGTCAGAGGTTGGCAACAGATACGCAGTATTTT.

This clonotype has a handful of counts. The chain is built from TRBV7-2 and TRBJ2-3; D is possibly TRBD2 (5 bases). The germline V gene has CDR1 SGHTA and CDR2 FQGNSA. V was cut by 1 base and J by 2 bases, with 16 bases left in between. The CDR3 runs 17 residues. CDR3 sequence: CASSLVPRGWTTDTQYF. CDR3 bases: TGTGCCAGCAGCTTAGTACCACGGGGATGGACCACAGATACGCAGTATTTT.

In nucleotides, the CDR3 is TGTGCCAGCAGCTCCGGACAGGGGGCGGCGTATAGGCAGTACTTC. The encoded protein is CASSSGQGAAYRQYF. The chain recombines TRBV7-9 with TRBJ2-7, with 11 bases that match TRBD1. The CDR3 is 15 amino acids. Germline V gene data show CDR1 as SEHNR and CDR2 as FQNEAQ (reference sequence). V trimming: 4 bases; J trimming: 9 bases; junction bases outside the gene matches: 11.

There are a few counts of this clonotype. The chain links TRBV7-2 to TRBJ1-1, with D perhaps matching TRBD1 (5 bases). The CDR3 is 14 amino acids. CDR1 is SGHTA, CDR2 FQGNSA, per germline. Trimming pared 5 bases from V and 5 bases from J, leaving 15 bases between. The CDR3 nucleotides read TGTGCCAGCAGCCCGAGTGGGACGGCAACTGAAGCTTTCTTT. The encoded protein is CASSPSGTATEAFF. The full variable domain, rest sourced from reference TRBV7-2 and TRBJ1-1, is GAGVSQSPSNKVTEKGKDVELRCDPISGHTALYWYRQSLGQGLEFLIYFQGNSAPDKSGLPSDRFSAERTGGSVSTLTIQRTQQEDSAVYLCASSPSGTATEAFFGQGTRLTVV.

The CDR3 here is CSALNPNEQFF. Here the CDR3 DNA reads TGCAGCGCCCTAAACCCCAATGAGCAGTTCTTC. The chain links TRBV29-1 to TRBJ2-1; D gene ambiguous. The CDR3 is made up of 11 amino acids. Germline loops: CDR1 SQVTM, CDR2 ANQGSEA. The V gene lost 7 bases and the J gene lost 6 bases, with 10 bases spanning the gap.

This clonotype has a handful of counts. The chain joins TRBV7-8 to TRBJ2-7; 8 bases map to TRBD2. V dropped 6 bases and J dropped 7; count of bases not matched to a gene: 23. The V gene's germline CDR1 is SGHVS and CDR2 FQNEAQ. This CDR3 has 18 residues. For the CDR3, the DNA is TGTGCCAGCAGTTCTTTCATAGGGGGGACTAGACGCCGACAGGAGCAGTACTTC. This sequence encodes CASSSFIGGTRRRQEQYF.

This clonotype came up a few times. V usage is TRBV7-9 and J usage is TRBJ2-5; perhaps TRBD2 as D (6 bases). Per the germline V gene, CDR1 is SEHNR and CDR2 is FQNEAQ (reference sequence). The CDR3 spans 15 residues. V gave up 3 bases and J gave up 2 bases, with 13 bases separating them. The DNA for the CDR3 is TGTGCCAGCAGCTTCCCCGTGGGGGGACAAGAGACCCAGTACTTC. It translates to CASSFPVGGQETQYF.

This clonotype was observed a few times. The chain uses TRBV7-9 and TRBJ1-1; D not certain. V lost 5 bases, J lost 0 bases, and 7 bases lay in between. The CDR3 is 13 amino acids. Germline-derived CDR1 and CDR2 are SEHNR and FQNEAQ (reference sequence). The CDR3: CASSRNMNTEAFF. Written as DNA, the CDR3 is TGTGCCAGCAGCCGGAATATGAACACTGAAGCTTTCTTT.

This clonotype has more than one count but fewer than ten. The chain has TRBV20-1 and TRBJ1-3; D unclear. V was trimmed by 0 bases and J by 0 bases, leaving 9 bases between them. Per germline, CDR1 DFQATT and CDR2 SNEGSKA (reference sequence). This CDR3 is 15 amino acids long. CDR3 bases: TGCAGTGCTAGAGATCGTACCCACTCTGGAAACACCATATATTTT. Translated: CSARDRTHSGNTIYF.

The genes are TRBV2 and TRBJ2-7; 7 bases are shared with TRBD1. The CDR3 covers 15 residues. Germline assignment: CDR1 SNHLY and CDR2 FYNNEI. Losses at the gene ends were 2 bases for V and 4 bases for J; bases not matched to a gene: 8. CDR3 bases: TGTGCCAGCAGTGAAACTGGGACAGAAGGATACGAGCAGTACTTC. It encodes CASSETGTEGYEQYF. The full variable domain, its missing parts supplied by reference TRBV2 and TRBJ2-7, is EPEVTQTPSHQVTQMGQEVILRCVPISNHLYFYWYRQILGQKVEFLVSFYNNEISEKSEIFDDQFSVERPDGSNFTLKIRSTKLEDSAMYFCASSETGTEGYEQYFGPGTRLTVT.

The sample holds a few counts of this clonotype. The chain links TRBV4-3 to TRBJ2-5, with D possibly TRBD1 on 6 matching bases. CDR1 and CDR2 (germline): LGHNA, YSLEER. The V gene lost 0 bases and the J gene lost 14 bases, with 16 bases spanning the gap. The CDR3 has 13 residues. This chain's CDR3 is CASSQERGGSIYF. DNA of the CDR3: TGCGCCAGCAGCCAAGAACGAGGGGGATCAATTTACTTC.

The V and J genes are TRBV4-3 and TRBJ1-1; 7 nucleotides match TRBD1. From germline, CDR1 is LGHNA and CDR2 YSLEER. This CDR3 contains 15 residues. V was clipped by 3 bases and J by 1 base; unmatched bases: 5. CDR3 sequence: CASSQTRQGNTEAFF. The CDR3 DNA reads TGCGCCAGCAGCCAGACCAGACAGGGGAACACTGAAGCTTTCTTT.

The chain has TRBV7-8 and TRBJ2-3; no reliable D call. The germline V gene has CDR1 SGHVS and CDR2 FQNEAQ. V was pared by 1 base and J by 8 bases, with 13 bases between. The CDR3 runs to 14 residues. The CDR3: CASSLGTMFRTQYF. The CDR3 DNA follows: TGTGCCAGCAGCTTAGGGACCATGTTTCGTACGCAGTATTTT.

The V and J genes are TRBV11-2 and TRBJ2-1, with D possibly TRBD2 on 5 matching bases. Trimming cost V 1 base and J 0 bases, with 19 bases left between them. This CDR3 contains 19 residues. The germline gives CDR1 SGHAT, CDR2 FQNNGV. The CDR3 here is CASSLVPRGRGSSYNEQFF. Here the CDR3 DNA reads TGTGCCAGCAGCTTAGTTCCTCGCGGACGGGGAAGCTCCTACAATGAGCAGTTCTTC.

The chain couples TRBV7-2 to TRBJ2-7; possibly TRBD1 or TRBD2 for D (5 bases each). Between the trimmed V and J ends, which lost 1 base and 2 bases, there was a span of 18 bases. Germline CDR1 is SGHTA and CDR2 is FQGNSA. The length of the CDR3 is 17 residues. The CDR3: CASSLGPLGTATYEQYF. The CDR3 nucleotides are TGTGCCAGCAGCTTAGGACCCCTTGGGACGGCAACCTACGAGCAGTACTTC.